The entry below describes one T cell receptor beta chain. Antigen specificity is unknown. The same CDR3 arises from other DNA sequences in this sample as well. This sample stems from a study of monozygotic twins with cystic fibrosis. Profiled with immunoSEQ multiplex PCR; TCRdb holds only in-frame clones, not every one. The sample carries about 39,000 clones, 75% to 95% recorded once. The CDR3 sequence is 14 residues long. From germline, CDR1 is KGHSH and CDR2 LQKENI. V was trimmed by 3 bases and J by 0 bases, leaving 5 bases between them. General study points: The repertoire was suggested to be naive-dominated, clonality median roughly 0.0093.

The clonotype was recovered from a boy aged 2 to 9 with cystic fibrosis. The rearrangement uses TRBV18 and TRBJ1-4; D gene unclear. Sequenced input: blood. The CDR3 coding sequence is TGTGCCAGCTCACCCACCGCAACTAATGAAAAACTGTTTTTT. Amino acids: CASSPTATNEKLFF.